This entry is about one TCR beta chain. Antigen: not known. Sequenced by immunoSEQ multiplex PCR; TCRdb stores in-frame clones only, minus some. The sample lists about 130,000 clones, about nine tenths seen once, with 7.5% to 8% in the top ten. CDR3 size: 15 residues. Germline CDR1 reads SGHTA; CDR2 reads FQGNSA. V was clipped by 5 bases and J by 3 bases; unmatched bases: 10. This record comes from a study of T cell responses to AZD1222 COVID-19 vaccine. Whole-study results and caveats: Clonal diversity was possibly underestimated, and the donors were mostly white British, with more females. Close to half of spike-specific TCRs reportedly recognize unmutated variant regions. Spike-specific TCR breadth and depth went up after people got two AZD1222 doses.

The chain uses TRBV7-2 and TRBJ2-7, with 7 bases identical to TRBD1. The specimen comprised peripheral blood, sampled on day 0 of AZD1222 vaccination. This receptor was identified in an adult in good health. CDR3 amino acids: CASSPQTGTDYEQYF. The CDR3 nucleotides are TGTGCCAGCAGCCCCCAGACAGGGACGGACTACGAGCAGTACTTC.